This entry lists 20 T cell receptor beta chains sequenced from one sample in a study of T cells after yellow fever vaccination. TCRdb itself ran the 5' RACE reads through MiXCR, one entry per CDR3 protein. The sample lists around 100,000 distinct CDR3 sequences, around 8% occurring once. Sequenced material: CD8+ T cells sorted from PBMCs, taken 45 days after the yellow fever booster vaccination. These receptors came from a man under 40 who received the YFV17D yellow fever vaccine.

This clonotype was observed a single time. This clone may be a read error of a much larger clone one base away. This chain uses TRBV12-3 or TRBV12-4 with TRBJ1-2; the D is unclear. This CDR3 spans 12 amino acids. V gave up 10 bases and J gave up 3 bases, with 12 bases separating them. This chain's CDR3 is CATKDTYYGYTF. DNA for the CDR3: TGTGCCACCAAAGACACGTACTATGGCTACACCTTC.

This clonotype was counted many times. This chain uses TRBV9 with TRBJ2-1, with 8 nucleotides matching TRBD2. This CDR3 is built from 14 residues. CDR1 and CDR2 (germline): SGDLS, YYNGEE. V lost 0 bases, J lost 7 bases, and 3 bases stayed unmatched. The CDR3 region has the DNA TGTGCCAGCAGCGTAGCGGGAGGGCCAAATGAGCAGTTCTTC. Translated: CASSVAGGPNEQFF.

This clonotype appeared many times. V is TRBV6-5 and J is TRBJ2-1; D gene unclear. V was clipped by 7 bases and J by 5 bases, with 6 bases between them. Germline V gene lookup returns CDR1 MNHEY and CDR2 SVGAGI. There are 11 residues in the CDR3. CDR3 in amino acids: CASTTHNEQFF. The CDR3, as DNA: TGTGCCAGCACTACCCACAATGAGCAGTTCTTC.

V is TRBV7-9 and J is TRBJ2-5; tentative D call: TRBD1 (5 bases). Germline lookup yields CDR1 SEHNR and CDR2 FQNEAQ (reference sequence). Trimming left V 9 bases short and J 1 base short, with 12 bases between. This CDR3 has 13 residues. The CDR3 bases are TGTGCCAGGGGCCCCGACAGCCAAGAGACCCAGTACTTC. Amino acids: CARGPDSQETQYF.

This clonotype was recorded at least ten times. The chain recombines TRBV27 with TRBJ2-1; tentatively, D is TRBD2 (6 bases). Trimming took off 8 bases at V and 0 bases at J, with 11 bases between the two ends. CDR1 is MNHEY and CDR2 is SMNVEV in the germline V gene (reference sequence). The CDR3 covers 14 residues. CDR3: CASGGVVSYNEQFF. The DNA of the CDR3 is TGTGCCAGCGGAGGGGTCGTCTCCTACAATGAGCAGTTCTTC.

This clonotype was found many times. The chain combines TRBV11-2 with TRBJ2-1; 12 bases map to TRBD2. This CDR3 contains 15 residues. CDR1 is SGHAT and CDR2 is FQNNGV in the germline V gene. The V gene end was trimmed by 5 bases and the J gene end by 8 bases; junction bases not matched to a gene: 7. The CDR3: CASSRRLAGADEQFF. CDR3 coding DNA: TGTGCCAGCAGCCGACGACTAGCGGGAGCGGATGAGCAGTTCTTC.

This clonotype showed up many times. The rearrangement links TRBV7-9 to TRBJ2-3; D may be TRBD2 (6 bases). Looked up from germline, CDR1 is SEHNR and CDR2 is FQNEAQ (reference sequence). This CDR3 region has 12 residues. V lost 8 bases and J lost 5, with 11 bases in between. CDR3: CASASGVDTQYF. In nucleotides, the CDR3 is TGTGCCAGCGCATCGGGGGTAGATACGCAGTATTTT.

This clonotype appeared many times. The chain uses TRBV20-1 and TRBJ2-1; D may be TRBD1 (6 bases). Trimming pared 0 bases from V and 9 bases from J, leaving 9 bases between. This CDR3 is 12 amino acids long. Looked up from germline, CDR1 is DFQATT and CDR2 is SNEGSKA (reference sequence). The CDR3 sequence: CSAREGAGEQFF. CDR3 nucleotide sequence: TGCAGTGCTAGAGAGGGGGCCGGTGAGCAGTTCTTC.

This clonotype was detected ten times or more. The DNA of the CDR3 is TGTGCCAGCAGCGCCGCAGGGCCAGGGCTAAACAATGAGCAGTTCTTC. It encodes CASSAAGPGLNNEQFF. The chain combines TRBV28 with TRBJ2-1; perhaps TRBD1 as D (5 bases). This CDR3 is 16 amino acids long. CDR1 is MDHEN, CDR2 SYDVKM, per germline. The V end was cut by 6 bases, the J end by 5 bases, with 20 bases between.

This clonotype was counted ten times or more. CDR3 amino acids: CASSLIGTVNYGYTF. CDR3 DNA: TGTGCCAGCAGTCTTATAGGGACAGTGAACTATGGCTACACCTTC. The J gene is TRBJ1-2, the V gene TRBV27; 7 bases are shared with TRBD1. Germline V gene sequence: CDR1 MNHEY, CDR2 SMNVEV (reference sequence). Trimming at V came to 5 bases and at J to 2 bases, leaving 8 bases not matched to a gene. This CDR3 is 15 amino acids long.

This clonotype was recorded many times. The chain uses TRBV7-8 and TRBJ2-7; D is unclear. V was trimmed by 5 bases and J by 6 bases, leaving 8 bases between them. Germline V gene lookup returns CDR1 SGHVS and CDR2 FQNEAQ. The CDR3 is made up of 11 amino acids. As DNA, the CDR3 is TGTGCCAGCAGCCGCCCTGGCGAGCAGTACTTC. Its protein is CASSRPGEQYF.

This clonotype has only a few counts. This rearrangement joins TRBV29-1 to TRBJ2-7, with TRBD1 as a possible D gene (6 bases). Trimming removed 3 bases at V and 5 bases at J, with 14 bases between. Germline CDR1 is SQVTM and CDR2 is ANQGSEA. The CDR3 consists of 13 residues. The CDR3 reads CSVESQGIHEQYF. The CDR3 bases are TGCAGCGTTGAGAGCCAGGGGATACACGAGCAGTACTTC.

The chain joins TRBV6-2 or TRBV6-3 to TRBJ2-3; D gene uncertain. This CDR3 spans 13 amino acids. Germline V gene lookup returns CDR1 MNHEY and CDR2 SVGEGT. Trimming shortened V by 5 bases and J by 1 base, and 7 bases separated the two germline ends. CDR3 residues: CASSAGRTDTQYF. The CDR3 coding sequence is TGTGCCAGCAGTGCCGGCCGCACAGATACGCAGTATTTT.

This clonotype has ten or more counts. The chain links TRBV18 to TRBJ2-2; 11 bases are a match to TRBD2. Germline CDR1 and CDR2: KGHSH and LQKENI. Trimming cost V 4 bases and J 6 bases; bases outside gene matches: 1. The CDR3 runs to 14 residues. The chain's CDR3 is CASSLTSGAGELFF. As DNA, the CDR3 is TGTGCCAGCTCACTGACTAGCGGGGCCGGGGAGCTGTTTTTT.

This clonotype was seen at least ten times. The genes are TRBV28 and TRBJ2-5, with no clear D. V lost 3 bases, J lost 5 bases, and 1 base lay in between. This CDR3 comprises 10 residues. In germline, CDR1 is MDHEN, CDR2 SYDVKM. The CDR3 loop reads CASSLETQYF. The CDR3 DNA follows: TGTGCCAGCAGTTTGGAGACCCAGTACTTC.

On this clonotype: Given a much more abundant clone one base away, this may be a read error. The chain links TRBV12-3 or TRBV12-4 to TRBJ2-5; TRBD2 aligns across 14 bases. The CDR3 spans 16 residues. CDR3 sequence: CASSFGTSGSGESQYF. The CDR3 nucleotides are TGTGCCAGCAGTTTTGGGACTAGCGGGAGCGGGGAGAGCCAGTACTTC.

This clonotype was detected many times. The CDR3 DNA reads as TGCGCCAGCAGCCAAGATATCGGACTCAATGAGCAGTTCTTC. It is translated as CASSQDIGLNEQFF. V is TRBV4-3 and J is TRBJ2-1; a weak D match, TRBD2 (5 bases). Per the germline V gene, CDR1 is LGHNA and CDR2 is YSLEER. Trimming removed 0 bases at V and 6 bases at J, with 9 bases between. The CDR3 totals 14 residues.

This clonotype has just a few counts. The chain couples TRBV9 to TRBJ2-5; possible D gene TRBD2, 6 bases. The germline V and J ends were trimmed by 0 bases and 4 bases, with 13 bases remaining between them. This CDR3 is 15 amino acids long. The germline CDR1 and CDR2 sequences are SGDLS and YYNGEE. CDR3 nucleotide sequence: TGTGCCAGCAGCGTAGGGGAGGCGGCTCCAGAGACCCAGTACTTC. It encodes CASSVGEAAPETQYF.

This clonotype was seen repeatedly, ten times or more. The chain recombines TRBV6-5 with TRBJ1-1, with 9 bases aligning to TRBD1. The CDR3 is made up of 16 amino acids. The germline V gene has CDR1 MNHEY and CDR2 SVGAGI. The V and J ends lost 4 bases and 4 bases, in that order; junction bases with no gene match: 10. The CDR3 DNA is TGTGCCAGCAGTTCGACAGGGGGACCGGGGCCCACTGAAGCTTTCTTT. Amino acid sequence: CASSSTGGPGPTEAFF.

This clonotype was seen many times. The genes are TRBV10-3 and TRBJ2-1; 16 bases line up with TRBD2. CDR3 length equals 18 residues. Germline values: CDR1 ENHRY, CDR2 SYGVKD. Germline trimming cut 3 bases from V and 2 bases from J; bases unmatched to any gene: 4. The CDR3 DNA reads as TGTGCCATCAGTGAACCCGGGACTAGCGGGAGGGCCTACAATGAGCAGTTCTTC. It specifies CAISEPGTSGRAYNEQFF.